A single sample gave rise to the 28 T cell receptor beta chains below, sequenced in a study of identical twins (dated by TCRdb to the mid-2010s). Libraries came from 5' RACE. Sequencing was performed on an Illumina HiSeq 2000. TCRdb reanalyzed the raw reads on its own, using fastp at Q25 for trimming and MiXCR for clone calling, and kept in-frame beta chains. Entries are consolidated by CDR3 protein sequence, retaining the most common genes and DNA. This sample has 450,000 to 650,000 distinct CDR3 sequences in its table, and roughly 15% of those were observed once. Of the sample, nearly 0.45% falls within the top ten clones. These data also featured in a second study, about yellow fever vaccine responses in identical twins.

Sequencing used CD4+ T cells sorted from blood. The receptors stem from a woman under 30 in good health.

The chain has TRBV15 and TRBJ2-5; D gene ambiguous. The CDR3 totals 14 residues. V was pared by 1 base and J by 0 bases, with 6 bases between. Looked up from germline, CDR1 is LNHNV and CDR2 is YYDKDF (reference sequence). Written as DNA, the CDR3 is TGTGCCACCAGCAGAGTTCCGTACCAAGAGACCCAGTACTTC. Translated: CATSRVPYQETQYF.

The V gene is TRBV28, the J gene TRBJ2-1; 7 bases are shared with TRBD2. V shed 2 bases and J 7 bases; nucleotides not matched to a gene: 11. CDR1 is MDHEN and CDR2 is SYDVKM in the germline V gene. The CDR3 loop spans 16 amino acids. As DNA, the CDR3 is TGTGCCAGCAGTTTAAGAGGGAGGGCGGGCATAAATGAGCAGTTCTTC. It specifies CASSLRGRAGINEQFF.

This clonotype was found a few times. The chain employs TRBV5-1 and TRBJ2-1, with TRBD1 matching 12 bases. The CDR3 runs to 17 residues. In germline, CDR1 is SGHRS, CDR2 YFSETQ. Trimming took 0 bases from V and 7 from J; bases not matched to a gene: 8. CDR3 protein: CASSLAPGTGGGNEQFF. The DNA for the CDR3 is TGCGCCAGCAGCTTGGCGCCTGGGACAGGGGGCGGAAATGAGCAGTTCTTC.

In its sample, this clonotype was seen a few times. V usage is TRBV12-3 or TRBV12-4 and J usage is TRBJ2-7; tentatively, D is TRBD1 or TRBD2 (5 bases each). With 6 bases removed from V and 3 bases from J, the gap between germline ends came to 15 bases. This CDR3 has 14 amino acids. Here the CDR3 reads CASSLGVARYEQYF. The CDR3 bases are TGTGCCAGCAGCCTGGGGGTAGCGCGCTACGAGCAGTACTTC.

CDR3 protein: CATSRGLALDTDTQYF. The CDR3 DNA sequence: TGTGCCACCAGCAGAGGACTAGCACTAGACACAGATACGCAGTATTTT. This sequence joins TRBV15 and TRBJ2-3; 7 nucleotides line up with TRBD2. Trimming at V came to 1 base and at J to 2 bases, leaving 6 bases not matched to a gene. The CDR3 is 16 residues long. Germline-derived CDR1 and CDR2 are LNHNV and YYDKDF (reference sequence).

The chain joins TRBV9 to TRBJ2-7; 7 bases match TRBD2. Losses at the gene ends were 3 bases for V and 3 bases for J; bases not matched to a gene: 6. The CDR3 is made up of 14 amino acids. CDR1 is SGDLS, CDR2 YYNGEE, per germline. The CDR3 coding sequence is TGTGCCAGCAGCGCCCGGCCTAGCGGCTACGAGCAGTACTTC. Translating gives CASSARPSGYEQYF.

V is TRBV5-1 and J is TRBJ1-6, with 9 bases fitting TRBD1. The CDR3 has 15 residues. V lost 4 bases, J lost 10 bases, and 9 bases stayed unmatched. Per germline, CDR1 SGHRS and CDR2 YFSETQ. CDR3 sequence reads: CASSPSQGAHSPLHF. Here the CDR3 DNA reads TGCGCCAGCAGCCCCTCACAGGGGGCTCACTCACCCCTCCACTTT.

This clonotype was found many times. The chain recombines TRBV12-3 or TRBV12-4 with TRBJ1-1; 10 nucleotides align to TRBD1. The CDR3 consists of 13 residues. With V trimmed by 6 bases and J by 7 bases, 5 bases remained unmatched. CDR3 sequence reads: CASRGQGFGEAFF. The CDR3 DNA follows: TGTGCCAGCAGGGGACAGGGGTTTGGTGAAGCTTTCTTT.

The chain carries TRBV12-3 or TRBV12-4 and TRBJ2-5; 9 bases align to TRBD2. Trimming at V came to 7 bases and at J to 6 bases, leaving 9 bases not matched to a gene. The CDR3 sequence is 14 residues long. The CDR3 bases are TGTGCCAGCACCCAAGCGGGGGGCGGGAAGACCCAGTACTTC. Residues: CASTQAGGGKTQYF.

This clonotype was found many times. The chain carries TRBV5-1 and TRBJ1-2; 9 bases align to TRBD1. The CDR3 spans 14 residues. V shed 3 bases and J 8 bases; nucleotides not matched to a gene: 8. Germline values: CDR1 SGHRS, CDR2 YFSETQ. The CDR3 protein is CASSSTGGAMGYTF. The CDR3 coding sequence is TGCGCCAGCAGCTCCACAGGGGGCGCGATGGGCTACACCTTC. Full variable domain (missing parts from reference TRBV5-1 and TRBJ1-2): KAGVTQTPRYLIKTRGQQVTLSCSPISGHRSVSWYQQTPGQGLQFLFEYFSETQRNKGNFPGRFSGRQFSNSRSEMNVSTLELGDSALYLCASSSTGGAMGYTFGSGTRLTVV.

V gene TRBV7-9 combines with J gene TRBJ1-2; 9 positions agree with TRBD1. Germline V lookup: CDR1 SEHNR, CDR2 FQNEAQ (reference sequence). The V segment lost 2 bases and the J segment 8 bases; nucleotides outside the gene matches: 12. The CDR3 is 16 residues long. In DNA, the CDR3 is TGTGCCAGCAGCTTATCACCGACAGGGGGGGGAAAAGGCTACACCTTC. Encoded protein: CASSLSPTGGGKGYTF.

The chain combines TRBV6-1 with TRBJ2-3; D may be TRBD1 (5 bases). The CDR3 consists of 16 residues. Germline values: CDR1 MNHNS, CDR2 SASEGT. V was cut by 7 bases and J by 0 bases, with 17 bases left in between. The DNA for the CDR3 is TGTGCCAGCACCCTACAGGACCCCTCTAGCACAGATACGCAGTATTTT. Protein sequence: CASTLQDPSSTDTQYF.

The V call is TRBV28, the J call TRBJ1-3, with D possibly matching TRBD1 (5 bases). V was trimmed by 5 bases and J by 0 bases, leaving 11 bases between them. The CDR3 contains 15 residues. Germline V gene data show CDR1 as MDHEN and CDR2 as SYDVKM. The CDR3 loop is CASSPSGPSGNTIYF. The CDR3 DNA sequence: TGTGCCAGCAGTCCTTCGGGACCCTCTGGAAACACCATATATTTT.

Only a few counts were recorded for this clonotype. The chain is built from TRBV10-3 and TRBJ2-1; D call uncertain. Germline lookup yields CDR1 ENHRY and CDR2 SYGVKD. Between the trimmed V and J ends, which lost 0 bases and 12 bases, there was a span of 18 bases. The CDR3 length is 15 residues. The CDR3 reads CAISESNIATDWQFF. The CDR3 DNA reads TGTGCCATCAGTGAGTCGAATATAGCAACTGATTGGCAGTTCTTC.

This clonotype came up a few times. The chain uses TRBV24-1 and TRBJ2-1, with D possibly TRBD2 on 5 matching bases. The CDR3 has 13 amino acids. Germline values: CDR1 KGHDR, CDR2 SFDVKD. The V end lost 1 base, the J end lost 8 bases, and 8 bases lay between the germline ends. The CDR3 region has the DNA TGTGCCACCAGTGATTTTCGGGGATATGAGCAGTTCTTC. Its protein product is CATSDFRGYEQFF.

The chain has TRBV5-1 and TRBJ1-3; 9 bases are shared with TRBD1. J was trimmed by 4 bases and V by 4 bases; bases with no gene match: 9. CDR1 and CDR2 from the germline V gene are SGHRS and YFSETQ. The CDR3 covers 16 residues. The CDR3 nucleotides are TGCGCCAGCAGCCCCGGGACAGGGATGACAGGAAACACCATATATTTT. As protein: CASSPGTGMTGNTIYF. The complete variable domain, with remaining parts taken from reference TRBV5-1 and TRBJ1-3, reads KAGVTQTPRYLIKTRGQQVTLSCSPISGHRSVSWYQQTPGQGLQFLFEYFSETQRNKGNFPGRFSGRQFSNSRSEMNVSTLELGDSALYLCASSPGTGMTGNTIYFGEGSWLTVV.

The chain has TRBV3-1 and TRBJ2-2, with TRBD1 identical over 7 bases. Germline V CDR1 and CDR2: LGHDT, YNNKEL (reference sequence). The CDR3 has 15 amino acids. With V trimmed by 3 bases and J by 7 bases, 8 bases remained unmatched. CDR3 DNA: TGTGCCAGCAGCCAGCCTCCAGGGGGTGGCGGGGAGCTGTTTTTT. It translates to CASSQPPGGGGELFF.

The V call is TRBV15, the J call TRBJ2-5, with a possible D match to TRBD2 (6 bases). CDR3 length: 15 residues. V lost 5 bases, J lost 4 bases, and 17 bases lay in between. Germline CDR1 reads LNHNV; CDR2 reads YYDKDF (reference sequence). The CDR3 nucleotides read TGTGCCACCAGCGGGAGGAGCCTCAGGGCAGAGACCCAGTACTTC. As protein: CATSGRSLRAETQYF.

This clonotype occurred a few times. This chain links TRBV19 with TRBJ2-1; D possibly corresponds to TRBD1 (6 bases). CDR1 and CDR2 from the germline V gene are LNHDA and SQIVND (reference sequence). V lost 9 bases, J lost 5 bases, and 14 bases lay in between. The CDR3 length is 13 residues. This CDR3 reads CASKGRGNNEQFF. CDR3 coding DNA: TGTGCCAGCAAGGGCAGGGGTAACAATGAGCAGTTCTTC.

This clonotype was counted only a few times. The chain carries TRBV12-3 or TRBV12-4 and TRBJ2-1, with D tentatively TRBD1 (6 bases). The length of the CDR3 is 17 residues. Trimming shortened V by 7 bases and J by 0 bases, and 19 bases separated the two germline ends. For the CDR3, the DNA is TGTGCCAGCACCTTGGCCGGACAGAGTAGCTCCTACAATGAGCAGTTCTTC. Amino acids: CASTLAGQSSSYNEQFF.

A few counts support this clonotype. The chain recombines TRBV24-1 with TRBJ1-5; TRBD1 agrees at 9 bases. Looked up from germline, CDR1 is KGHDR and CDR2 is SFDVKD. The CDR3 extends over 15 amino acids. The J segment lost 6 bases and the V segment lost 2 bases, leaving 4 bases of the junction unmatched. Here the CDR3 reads CATSDSGQGTQPQHF. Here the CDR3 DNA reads TGTGCCACCAGTGATTCCGGACAGGGGACTCAGCCCCAGCATTTT.

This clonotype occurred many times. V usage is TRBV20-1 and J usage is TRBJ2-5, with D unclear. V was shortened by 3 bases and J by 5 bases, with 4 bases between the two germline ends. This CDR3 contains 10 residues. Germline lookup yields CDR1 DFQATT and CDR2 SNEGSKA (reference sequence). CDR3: CSARRETQYF. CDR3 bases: TGCAGTGCTAGGCGGGAGACCCAGTACTTC.

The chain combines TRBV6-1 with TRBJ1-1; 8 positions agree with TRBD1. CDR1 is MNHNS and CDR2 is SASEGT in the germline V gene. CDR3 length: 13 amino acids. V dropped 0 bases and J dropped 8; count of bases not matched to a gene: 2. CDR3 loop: CASSEARDREAFF. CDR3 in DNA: TGTGCCAGCAGTGAAGCCCGGGACAGGGAAGCTTTCTTT.

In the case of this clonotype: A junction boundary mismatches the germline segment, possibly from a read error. This CDR3 is CASCFDTGLDTYEQYF. In DNA, the CDR3 is TGTGCCAGCTGTTTTGATACGGGACTAGATACCTACGAGCAGTACTTC. J is TRBJ2-7 and V is TRBV12-3 or TRBV12-4; 8 bases are shared with TRBD2. The length of the CDR3 is 16 residues.

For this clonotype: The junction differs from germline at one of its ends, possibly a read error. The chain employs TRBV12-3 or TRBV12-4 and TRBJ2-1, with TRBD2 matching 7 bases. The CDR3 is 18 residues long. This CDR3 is CACSSRPLLARFHNEQFF. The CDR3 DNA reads TGTGCCTGCAGTTCTCGACCACTACTAGCGCGTTTTCACAATGAGCAGTTCTTC.

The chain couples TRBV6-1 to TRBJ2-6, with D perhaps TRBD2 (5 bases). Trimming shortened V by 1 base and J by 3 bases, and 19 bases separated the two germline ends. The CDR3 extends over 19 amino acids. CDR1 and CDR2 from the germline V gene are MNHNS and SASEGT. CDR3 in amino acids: CASSEEWVRGTGGANVLTF. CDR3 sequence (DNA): TGTGCCAGCAGTGAAGAATGGGTACGGGGTACGGGTGGGGCCAACGTCCTGACTTTC.

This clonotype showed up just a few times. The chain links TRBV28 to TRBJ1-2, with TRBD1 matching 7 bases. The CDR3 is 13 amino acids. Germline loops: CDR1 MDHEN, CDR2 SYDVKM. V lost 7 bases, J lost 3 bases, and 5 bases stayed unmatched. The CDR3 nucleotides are TGTGCCAGCAATGACAGGGCCGACTATGGCTACACCTTC. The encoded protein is CASNDRADYGYTF.

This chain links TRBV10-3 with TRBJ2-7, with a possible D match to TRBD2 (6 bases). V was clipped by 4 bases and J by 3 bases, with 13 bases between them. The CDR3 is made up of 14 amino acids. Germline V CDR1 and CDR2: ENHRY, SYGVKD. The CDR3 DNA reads TGTGCCATCAGTGCCGCTAGCGAGGGCTACGAGCAGTACGTC. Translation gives CAISAASEGYEQYV.